This T cell receptor (beta chain) was recorded in a study of T cell responses to AZD1222 COVID-19 vaccine. Findings of the study overall: Females made up more of the donors, who were largely white British, and clonal diversity may have come out too low. Seropositive AZD1222 recipients at baseline numbered only 5 to 7. No repertoire was sampled before or during the peak T cell response, only after it.

V gave up 2 bases and J gave up 1 base, with 8 bases separating them. Germline V gene sequence: CDR1 SGHTA, CDR2 FQGNSA. CDR3 length equals 14 residues. In regard to this clone: Its antigen is not identified.

Assay: immunoSEQ multiplex PCR; the TCRdb copy retains only in-frame clones and omits some. The sample shows fewer than 200,000 clones, roughly 94% of them seen only once. The starting material was peripheral blood, obtained on day 0 of MenACWY control vaccination. The TCR was taken from an adult in good health. The chain uses TRBV7-2 and TRBJ2-5; the D is unclear. CDR3 residues: CASSLPGTQETQYF. Here the CDR3 DNA reads TGTGCCAGCAGCTTACCGGGCACCCAAGAGACCCAGTACTTC. Combining the CDR3 with reference TRBV7-2 and TRBJ2-5 gives the whole variable domain GAGVSQSPSNKVTEKGKDVELRCDPISGHTALYWYRQSLGQGLEFLIYFQGNSAPDKSGLPSDRFSAERTGGSVSTLTIQRTQQEDSAVYLCASSLPGTQETQYFGPGTRLLVL.